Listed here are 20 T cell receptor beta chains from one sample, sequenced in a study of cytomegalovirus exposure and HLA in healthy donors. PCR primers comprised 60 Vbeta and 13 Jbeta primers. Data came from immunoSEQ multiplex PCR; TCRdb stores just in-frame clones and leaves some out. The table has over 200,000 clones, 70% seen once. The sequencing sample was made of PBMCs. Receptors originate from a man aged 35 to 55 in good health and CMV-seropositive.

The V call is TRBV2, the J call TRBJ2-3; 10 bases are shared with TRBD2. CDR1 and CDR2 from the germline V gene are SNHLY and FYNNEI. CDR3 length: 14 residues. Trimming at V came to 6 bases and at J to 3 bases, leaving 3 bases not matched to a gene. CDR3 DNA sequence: TGTGCCAGCAGCCTACTAGCGGGGACAGATACGCAGTATTTT. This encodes CASSLLAGTDTQYF. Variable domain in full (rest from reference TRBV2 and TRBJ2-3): EPEVTQTPSHQVTQMGQEVILRCVPISNHLYFYWYRQILGQKVEFLVSFYNNEISEKSEIFDDQFSVERPDGSNFTLKIRSTKLEDSAMYFCASSLLAGTDTQYFGPGTRLTVL.

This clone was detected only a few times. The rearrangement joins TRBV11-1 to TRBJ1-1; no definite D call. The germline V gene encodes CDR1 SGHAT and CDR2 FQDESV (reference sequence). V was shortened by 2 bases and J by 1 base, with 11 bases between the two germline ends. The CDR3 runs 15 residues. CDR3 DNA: TGTGCCAGCAGCTTAAGGTGGGCCTCGAACACTGAAGCTTTCTTT. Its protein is CASSLRWASNTEAFF.

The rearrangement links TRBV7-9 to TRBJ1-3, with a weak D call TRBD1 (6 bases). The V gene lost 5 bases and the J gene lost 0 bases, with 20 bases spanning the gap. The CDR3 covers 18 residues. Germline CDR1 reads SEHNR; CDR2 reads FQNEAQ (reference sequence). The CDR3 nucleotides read TGTGCCAGCAGCCGTGATCTGGGGCAGGGGAGCTCTGGAAACACCATATATTTT. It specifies CASSRDLGQGSSGNTIYF.

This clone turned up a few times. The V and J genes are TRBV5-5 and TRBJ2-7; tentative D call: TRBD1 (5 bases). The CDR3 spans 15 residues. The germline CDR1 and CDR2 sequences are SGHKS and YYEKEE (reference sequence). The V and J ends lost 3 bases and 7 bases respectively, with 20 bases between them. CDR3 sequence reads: CASSSLPTEGGEQYF. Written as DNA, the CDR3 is TGTGCCAGCAGCTCCCTTCCGACAGAAGGTGGGGAGCAGTACTTC.

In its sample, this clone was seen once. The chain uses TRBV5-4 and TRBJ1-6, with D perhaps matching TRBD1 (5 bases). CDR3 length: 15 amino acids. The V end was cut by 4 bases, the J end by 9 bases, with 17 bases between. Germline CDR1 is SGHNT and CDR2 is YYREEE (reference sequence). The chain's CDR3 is CASSPSPGGSSPLHF. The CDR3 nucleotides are TGTGCCAGCAGCCCCAGCCCGGGGGGAAGTTCACCCCTCCACTTT.

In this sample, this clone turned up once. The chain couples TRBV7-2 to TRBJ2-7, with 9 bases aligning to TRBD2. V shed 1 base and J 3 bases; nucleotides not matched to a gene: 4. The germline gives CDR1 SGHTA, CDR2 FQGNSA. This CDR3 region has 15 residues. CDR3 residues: CASSLVAGDFYEQYF. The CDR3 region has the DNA TGTGCCAGCAGCTTAGTAGCGGGGGATTTCTACGAGCAGTACTTC.

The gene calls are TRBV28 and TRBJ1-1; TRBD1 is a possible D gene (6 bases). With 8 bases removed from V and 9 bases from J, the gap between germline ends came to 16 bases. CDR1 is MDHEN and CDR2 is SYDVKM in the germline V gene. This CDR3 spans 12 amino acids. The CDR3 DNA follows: TGTGCCAGCGGTGCGGGGGCATCCCAAGCTTTCTTT. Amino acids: CASGAGASQAFF.

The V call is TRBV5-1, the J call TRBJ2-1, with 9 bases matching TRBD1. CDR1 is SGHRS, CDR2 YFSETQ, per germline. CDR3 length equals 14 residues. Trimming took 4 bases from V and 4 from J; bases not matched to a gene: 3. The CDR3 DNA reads TGCGCCAGCAGCCCGGGACAGGGTTACAATGAGCAGTTCTTC. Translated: CASSPGQGYNEQFF.

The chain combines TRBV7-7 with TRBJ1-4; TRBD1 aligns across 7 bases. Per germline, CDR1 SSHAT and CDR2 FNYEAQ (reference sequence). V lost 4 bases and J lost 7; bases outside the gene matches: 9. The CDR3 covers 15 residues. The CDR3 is CASSSRQGFSEKLFF. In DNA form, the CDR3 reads TGTGCCAGCAGCTCTAGACAGGGCTTCAGTGAAAAACTGTTTTTT.

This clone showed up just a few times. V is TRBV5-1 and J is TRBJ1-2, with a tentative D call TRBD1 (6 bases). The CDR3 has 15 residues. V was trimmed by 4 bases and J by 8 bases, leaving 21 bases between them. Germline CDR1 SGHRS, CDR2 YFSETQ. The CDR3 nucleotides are TGCGCCAGCAGCCCCGGACAGACAGCCTCTCGAGGCTACACCTTC. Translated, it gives CASSPGQTASRGYTF.

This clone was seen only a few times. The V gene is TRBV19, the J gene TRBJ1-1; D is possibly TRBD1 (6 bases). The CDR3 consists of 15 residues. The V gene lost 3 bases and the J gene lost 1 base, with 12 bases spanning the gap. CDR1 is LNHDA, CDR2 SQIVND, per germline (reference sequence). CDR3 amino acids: CASSIGLTGNTEAFF. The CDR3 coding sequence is TGTGCCAGTAGTATCGGGTTGACAGGGAACACTGAAGCTTTCTTT.

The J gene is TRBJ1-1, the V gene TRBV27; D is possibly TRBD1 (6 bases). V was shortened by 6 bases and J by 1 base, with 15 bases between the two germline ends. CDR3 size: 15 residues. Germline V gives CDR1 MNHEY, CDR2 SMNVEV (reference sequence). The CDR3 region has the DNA TGTGCCAGCAGAGGGCTACAGGGACAGAACACTGAAGCTTTCTTT. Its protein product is CASRGLQGQNTEAFF.

The CDR3 here is CASRSSQGAHGYTF. CDR3 nucleotide sequence: TGTGCCAGCAGGTCCTCCCAGGGGGCGCATGGCTACACCTTC. The J gene is TRBJ1-2, the V gene TRBV6-5, with 8 nucleotides matching TRBD1. The V and J ends lost 6 bases and 6 bases, in that order; junction bases with no gene match: 9. CDR1 MNHEY and CDR2 SVGAGI come from the germline V gene. The CDR3 length is 14 residues.

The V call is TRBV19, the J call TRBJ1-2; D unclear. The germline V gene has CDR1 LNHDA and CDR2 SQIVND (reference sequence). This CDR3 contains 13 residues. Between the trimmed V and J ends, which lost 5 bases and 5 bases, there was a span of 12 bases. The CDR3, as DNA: TGTGCCAGTAGTTGGTCAGTTCTTTATGGCTACACCTTC. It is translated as CASSWSVLYGYTF.

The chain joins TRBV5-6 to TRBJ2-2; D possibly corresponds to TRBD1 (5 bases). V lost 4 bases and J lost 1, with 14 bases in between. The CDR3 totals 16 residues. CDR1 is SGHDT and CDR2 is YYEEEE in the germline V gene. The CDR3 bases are TGTGCCAGCAGCCTCATGGGGCCGGGGAACACCGGGGAGCTGTTTTTT. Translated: CASSLMGPGNTGELFF.

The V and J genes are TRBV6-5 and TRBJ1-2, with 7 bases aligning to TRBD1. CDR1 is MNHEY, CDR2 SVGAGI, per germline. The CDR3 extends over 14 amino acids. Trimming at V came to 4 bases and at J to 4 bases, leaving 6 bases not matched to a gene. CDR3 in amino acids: CASSFQGGSYGYTF. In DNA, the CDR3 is TGTGCCAGCAGTTTCCAAGGGGGCAGCTATGGCTACACCTTC.

DNA for the CDR3: TGTGCCACCAGCAGATCCCGGGACTTGAACACTGAAGCTTTCTTT. Its translation is CATSRSRDLNTEAFF. This sequence joins TRBV15 and TRBJ1-1; D is perhaps TRBD1 (5 bases). V was clipped by 2 bases and J by 0 bases, with 10 bases between them. CDR3 length: 15 residues. Germline lookup yields CDR1 LNHNV and CDR2 YYDKDF (reference sequence).

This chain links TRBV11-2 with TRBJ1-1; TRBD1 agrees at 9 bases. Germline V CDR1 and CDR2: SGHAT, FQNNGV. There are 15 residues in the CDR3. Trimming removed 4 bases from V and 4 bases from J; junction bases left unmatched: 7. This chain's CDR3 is CASSSSGQGITEAFF. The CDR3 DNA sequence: TGTGCCAGCAGCTCTTCCGGACAGGGGATCACTGAAGCTTTCTTT.

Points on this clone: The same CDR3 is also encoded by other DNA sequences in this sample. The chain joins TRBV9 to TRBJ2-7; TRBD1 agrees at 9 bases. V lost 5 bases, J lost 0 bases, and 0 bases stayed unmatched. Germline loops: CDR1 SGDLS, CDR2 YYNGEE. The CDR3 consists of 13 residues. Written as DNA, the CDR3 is TGTGCCAGCAGGGGACAGGGCTCCTACGAGCAGTACTTC. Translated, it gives CASRGQGSYEQYF.

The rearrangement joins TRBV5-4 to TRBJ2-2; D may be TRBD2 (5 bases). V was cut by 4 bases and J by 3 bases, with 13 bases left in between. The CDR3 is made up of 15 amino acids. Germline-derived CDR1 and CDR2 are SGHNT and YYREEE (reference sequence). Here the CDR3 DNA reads TGTGCCAGCAGCCGCGGGTCGTCTGACACCGGGGAGCTGTTTTTT. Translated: CASSRGSSDTGELFF.